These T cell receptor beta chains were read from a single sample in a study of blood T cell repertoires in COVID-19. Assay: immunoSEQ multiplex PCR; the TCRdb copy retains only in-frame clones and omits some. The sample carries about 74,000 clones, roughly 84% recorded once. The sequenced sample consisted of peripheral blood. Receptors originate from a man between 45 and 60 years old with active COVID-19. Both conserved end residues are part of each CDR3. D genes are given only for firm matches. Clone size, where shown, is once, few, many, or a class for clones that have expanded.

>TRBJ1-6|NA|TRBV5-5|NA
TGTGCCAGCAGCTCGGGGGGTTCACCCCTCCACTTT
CASSSGGSPLHF
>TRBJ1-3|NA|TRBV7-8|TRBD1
TGTGCCAGCAGCCCATGGACAGGGGCGAACACCATATATTTT
CASSPWTGANTIYF
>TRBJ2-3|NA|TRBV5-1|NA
TGCGCCAGCAGCCCGACGGCGGATACTGATACGCAGTATTTT
CASSPTADTDTQYF
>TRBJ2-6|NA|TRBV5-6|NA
TGTGCCAGCAGCCTCCAGGGCGAGGAGGCCAACGTCCTGACTTTC
CASSLQGEEANVLTF
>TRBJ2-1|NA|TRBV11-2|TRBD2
TGTGCCAGCAGCTTTCGGGGGACTAATTACAATGAGCAGTTCTTC
CASSFRGTNYNEQFF
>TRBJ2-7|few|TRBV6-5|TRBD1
TGTGCCAGCAGTTACAAGGGACAGGGGGCTTGGTACGAGCAGTACTTC
CASSYKGQGAWYEQYF
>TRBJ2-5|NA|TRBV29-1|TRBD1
TGCAGCGCCCGGGACAGGGAACTTTCACAAGAGACCCAGTACTTC
CSARDRELSQETQYF
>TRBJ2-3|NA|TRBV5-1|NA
TGCGCCAGCAGCCCAAGCCTAGTCACAGATACGCAGTATTTT
CASSPSLVTDTQYF
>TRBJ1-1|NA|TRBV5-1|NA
TGCGCCAGCAGCCCCGTGGGGGGGGGAAGGAACACTGAAGCTTTCTTT
CASSPVGGGRNTEAFF
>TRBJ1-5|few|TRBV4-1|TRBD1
TGCGCCAGCAGCCCCGCGGGACAGGCCCGCAATCAGCCCCAGCATTTT
CASSPAGQARNQPQHF
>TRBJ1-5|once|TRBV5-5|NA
TGTGCCAGCAGCTTGGGGCAACCCAATCAGCCCCAGCATTTT
CASSLGQPNQPQHF
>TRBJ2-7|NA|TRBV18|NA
TGTGCCAGCTCACCACGGGGCGGGATAGACAGTTACGAGCAGTACTTC
CASSPRGGIDSYEQYF
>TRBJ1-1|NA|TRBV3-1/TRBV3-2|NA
TGTGCCAGCAGTGAAGGGGGGGGCGCTTTCTTT
CASSEGGGAFF
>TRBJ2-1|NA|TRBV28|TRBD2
TGTGCCAGCAGCTCGACTCTTGGACTAGCGGGAGCTATGCTCGCCTACAATGAGCAGTTCTTC
CASSSTLGLAGAMLAYNEQFF
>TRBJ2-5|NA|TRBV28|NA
TGTGCCAGCAGTCCCCGGACTCCCGGGGAGACCCAGTACTTC
CASSPRTPGETQYF
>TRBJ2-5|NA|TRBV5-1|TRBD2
TGCGCCAGCAGCTGGTCTAGCGGGGGCCGCCAAGAGACCCAGTACTTC
CASSWSSGGRQETQYF
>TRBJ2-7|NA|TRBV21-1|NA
TGTGCCAGCAGCAAAGTTGGAGAATCTTTGGAGCAGTACTTC
CASSKVGESLEQYF
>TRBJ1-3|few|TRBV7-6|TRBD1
TGTGCCAGCAGCCAGGGACAGGGCCGCAGCTCTGGAAACACCATATATTTT
CASSQGQGRSSGNTIYF
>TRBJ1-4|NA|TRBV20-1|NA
TGCAGTGCTGTAAATGAAAAACTGTTTTTT
CSAVNEKLFF
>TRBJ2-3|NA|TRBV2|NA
TGTGCCAGCAGTGAAGTGAGCGGAACAAGCACAGATACGCAGTATTTT
CASSEVSGTSTDTQYF
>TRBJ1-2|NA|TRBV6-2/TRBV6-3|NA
TGTGCCAGCAGCCCCGGACAGTATGGCTACACCTTC
CASSPGQYGYTF
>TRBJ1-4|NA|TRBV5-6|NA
TGTGCCAGCAGCTTGGACCAGTTTCCCGAAAAACTGTTTTTT
CASSLDQFPEKLFF
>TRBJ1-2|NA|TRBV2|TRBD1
TGTGCCAGCAGTGATAGCGGGACAGGGGGCGGCTATGGCTACACCTTC
CASSDSGTGGGYGYTF
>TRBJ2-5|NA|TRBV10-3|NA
TGTGCCATCAGTGAGTCGAGCGAAGAGACCCAGTACTTC
CAISESSEETQYF
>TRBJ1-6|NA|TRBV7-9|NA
TGTGCCAGCAGCTCCGACAGCAGGGCTTCACCCCTCCACTTT
CASSSDSRASPLHF
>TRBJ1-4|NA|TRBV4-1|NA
TGCGCCAGCAGCCCCGCGAGGGTACTTAATGAAAAACTGTTTTTT
CASSPARVLNEKLFF
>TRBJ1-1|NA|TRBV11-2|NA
TGTGCCAGCAGCTTATTCCACGGGAACACTGAAGCTTTCTTT
CASSLFHGNTEAFF
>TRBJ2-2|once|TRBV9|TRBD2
TGTGCCAGCAGCGTACGACCGGGACTAGCTTGGAAGACCGGGGAGCTGTTTTTT
CASSVRPGLAWKTGELFF
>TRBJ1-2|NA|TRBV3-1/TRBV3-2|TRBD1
TGTGCCAGCAGCCAAGTAGGGACAGGGGGCCGCTACACCTTC
CASSQVGTGGRYTF
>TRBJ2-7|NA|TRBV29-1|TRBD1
TGCAGCGTAAAACGACAGGGATTCTATAGCGAGCAGTACTTC
CSVKRQGFYSEQYF
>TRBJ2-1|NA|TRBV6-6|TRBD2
TGTGCCAGCAGTTACTCGAGCGGGGGGGTCAATGAGCAGTTCTTC
CASSYSSGGVNEQFF
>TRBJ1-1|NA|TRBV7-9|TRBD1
TGTGCCAGCAGCGTCAGGGGGAAGAACACTGAAGCTTTCTTT
CASSVRGKNTEAFF
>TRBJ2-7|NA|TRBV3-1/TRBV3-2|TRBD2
TGTGCCAGCAGCCCCGGGTCCGGCGGGAGTCACTACTTC
CASSPGSGGSHYF
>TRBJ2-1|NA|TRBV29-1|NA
TGCAGCGTTTACCGGGACTTAAGCGTGCAGTTCTTC
CSVYRDLSVQFF
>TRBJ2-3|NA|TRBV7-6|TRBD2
TGTGCCAGCAGCTCCCTCCAGACTAGCGGGAGGGGAGGCACAGATACGCAGTATTTT
CASSSLQTSGRGGTDTQYF
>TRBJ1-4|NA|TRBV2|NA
TGTGCCAGCAGTTACCGGCGGGGAGAAAAACTGTTTTTT
CASSYRRGEKLFF
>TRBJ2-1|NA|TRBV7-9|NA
TGTGCCAGCAGTCACAGGCTCTCCTACAATGAGCAGTTCTTC
CASSHRLSYNEQFF
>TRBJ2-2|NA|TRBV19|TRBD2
TGTGCCAGTACGGCTAGCGGGGGGTCGAACACCGGGGAGCTGTTTTTT
CASTASGGSNTGELFF
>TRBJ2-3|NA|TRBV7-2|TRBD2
TGTGCCAGCAGCTTAGGACTAGCGACAGATACGCAGTATTTT
CASSLGLATDTQYF
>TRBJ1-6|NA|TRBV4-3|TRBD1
TGCGCCAGCAGCCCGGGGACAGCCCTTTGGAATTCACCCCTCCACTTT
CASSPGTALWNSPLHF
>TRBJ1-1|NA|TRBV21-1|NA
TGTGCCACCTGGACAGTTCAGGGGGGCACTGAAGCTTTCTTT
CATWTVQGGTEAFF
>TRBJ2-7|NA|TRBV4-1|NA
TGCGCCAGCAGCCAAGAAACATCCTACGAGCAGTACTTC
CASSQETSYEQYF
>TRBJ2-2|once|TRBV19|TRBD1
TGTGCCAGTAGTGGACAGGGGACCAACACCGGGGAGCTGTTTTTT
CASSGQGTNTGELFF
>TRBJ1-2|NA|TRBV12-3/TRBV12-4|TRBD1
TGTGCCAGCAGTTTAGCGGTGGGACAGTCCTTAACCTTC
CASSLAVGQSLTF
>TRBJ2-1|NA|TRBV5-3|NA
TGTGCCAGAAAAGGTAGCTGCCATGAGCAGTTCTTC
CARKGSCHEQFF
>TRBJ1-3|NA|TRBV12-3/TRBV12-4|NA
TGTGCCGCCGCCAGGGACTCTGGAAACACCATATATTTT
CAAARDSGNTIYF
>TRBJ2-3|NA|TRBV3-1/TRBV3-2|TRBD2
TGTGCCAGCAGCCCACAAATACTAGCGGGGGGCATCGGTACGCAGTATTTT
CASSPQILAGGIGTQYF
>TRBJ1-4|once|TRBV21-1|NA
TGTGCCAGCAGCAAAAGAGGGCGGACTAATGAAAAACTGTTTTTT
CASSKRGRTNEKLFF
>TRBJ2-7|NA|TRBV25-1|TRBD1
TGTGCCAGCAGCTCGGGACAGGGGATCTCCTACGAGCAGTACTTC
CASSSGQGISYEQYF
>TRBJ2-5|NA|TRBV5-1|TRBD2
TGCGCCAGCAGCTTGGCTAGCGGGGACTCTGGGACCCAGTACTTC
CASSLASGDSGTQYF
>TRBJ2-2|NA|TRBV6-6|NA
TGTGCCAGCAGTTACTCGGGGCAGGTCCCCGGGGAGCTGTTTTTT
CASSYSGQVPGELFF
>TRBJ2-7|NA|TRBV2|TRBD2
TGTGCCAGCGGTTGGACACTAGCGGGGGATTTCAGCTCCTACGAGCAGTACTTC
CASGWTLAGDFSSYEQYF
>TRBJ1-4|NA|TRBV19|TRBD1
TGTGCCAGCGGCGGGACAGGGTCGCCGACGGTGGAAAAACTGTTTTTT
CASGGTGSPTVEKLFF
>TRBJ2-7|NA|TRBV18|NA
TGTGCCAGCTCACCCTCCAGGTCTTCCCACGAGCAGTACTTC
CASSPSRSSHEQYF
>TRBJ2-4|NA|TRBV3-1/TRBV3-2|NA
TGTGCCAGCAGCCAGCCCCGGTCGCCGCTGCAAAACATTCAGTACTTC
CASSQPRSPLQNIQYF
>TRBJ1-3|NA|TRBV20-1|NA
TGCAGTGCTAGTAGCCAGGGCGCTTACTCTGGAAACACCATATATTTT
CSASSQGAYSGNTIYF
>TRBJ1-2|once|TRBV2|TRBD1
TGTGCCAGCACAGGAAGAGGGACAGGTTCCTGGAGCTACACCTTC
CASTGRGTGSWSYTF
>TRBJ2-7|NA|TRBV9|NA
TGTGCCAGCAGCGTAGTCTGGGCGGACAGCCTCTCCTACGAGCAGTACTTC
CASSVVWADSLSYEQYF
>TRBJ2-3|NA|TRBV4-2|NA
TGTGCCAGCAGCCAAGATCAGGCCAGCGGGAAGTCGACAGGTACGCAGTATTTT
CASSQDQASGKSTGTQYF
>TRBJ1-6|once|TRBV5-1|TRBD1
TGCGCCAGCGCGGAAGGACAGGCTAATTCACCCCTCCACTTT
CASAEGQANSPLHF